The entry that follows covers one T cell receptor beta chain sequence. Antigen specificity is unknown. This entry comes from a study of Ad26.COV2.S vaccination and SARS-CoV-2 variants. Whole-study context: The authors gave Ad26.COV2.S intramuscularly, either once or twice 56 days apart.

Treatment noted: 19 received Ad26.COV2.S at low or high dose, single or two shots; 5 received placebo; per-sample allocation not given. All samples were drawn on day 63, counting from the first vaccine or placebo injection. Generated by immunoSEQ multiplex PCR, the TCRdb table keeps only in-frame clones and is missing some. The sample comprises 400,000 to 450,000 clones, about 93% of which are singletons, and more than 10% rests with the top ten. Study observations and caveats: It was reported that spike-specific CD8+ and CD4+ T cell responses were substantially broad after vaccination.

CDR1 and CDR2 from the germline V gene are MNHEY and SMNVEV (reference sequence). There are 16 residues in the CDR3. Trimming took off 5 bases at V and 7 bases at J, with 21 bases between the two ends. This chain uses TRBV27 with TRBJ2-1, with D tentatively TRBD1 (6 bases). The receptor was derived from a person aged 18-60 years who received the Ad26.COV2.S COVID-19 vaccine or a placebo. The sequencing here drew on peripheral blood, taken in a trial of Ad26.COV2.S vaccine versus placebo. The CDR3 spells CASSAYTGFFANEQFF. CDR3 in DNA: TGTGCCAGCAGTGCCTATACAGGGTTCTTTGCGAATGAGCAGTTCTTC.